This T cell receptor beta chain was obtained from a study of immune characterization of retroperitoneal liposarcoma. Comment on this clonotype: This may stem from a read error, because a much larger clone lies one nucleotide away.

This CDR3 comprises 16 residues. Per germline, CDR1 MNHNS and CDR2 SASEGT. TCRdb re-analysed the PCR reads in MiXCR, keeping a single row per CDR3 protein. The sample lists some 2,200 distinct CDR3 sequences, around 25% occurring once. This chain uses TRBV6-1 with TRBJ2-2; D is unclear. Sequencing used tumor tissue. This receptor was taken from a male donor with retroperitoneal liposarcoma. CDR3 in amino acids: CAGSPPVSVNTGELFF. CDR3 DNA sequence: TGTGCCGGCAGCCCCCCGGTGTCAGTCAACACCGGGGAGCTGTTTTTT.